This T cell receptor beta chain comes out of a study of shared clonotypes between healthy human individuals. Donors comprised healthy HIV-negative adults lacking recent acute infections or vaccinations. Memory CD4+ cells were the fraction left after CD45RA+ naive selection. This clone was detected only a few times. Germline V gives CDR1 SNHLY, CDR2 FYNNEI. This CDR3 comprises 15 residues. Trimming cost V 8 bases and J 3 bases, with 16 bases left between them. Profiling relied on immunoSEQ multiplex PCR, and the TCRdb table lists in-frame clones only, not all of them. The sample lists about 1 million clones, 60% to 80% occurring once.

Material: memory CD4+ T cells sorted from blood. Subset reported: CD45RA-negative fraction. The source of this sequence is a man aged 18 to 30 in good health. V usage is TRBV2 and J usage is TRBJ1-4; no clear D gene. The DNA of the CDR3 is TGTGCCAGCGGGTTGGAGGGAAATGCTAATGAAAAACTGTTTTTT. Protein sequence: CASGLEGNANEKLFF.